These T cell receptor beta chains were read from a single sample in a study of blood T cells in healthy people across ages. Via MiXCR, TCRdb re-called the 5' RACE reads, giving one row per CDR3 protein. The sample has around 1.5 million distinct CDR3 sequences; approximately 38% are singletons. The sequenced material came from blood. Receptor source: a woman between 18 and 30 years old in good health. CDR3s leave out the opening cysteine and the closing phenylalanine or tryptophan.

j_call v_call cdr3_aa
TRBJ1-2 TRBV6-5 ASSYGGGRRGYT
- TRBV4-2 SSSQDSGYEQY
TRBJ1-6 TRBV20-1 SARDSDRGTNSPLH
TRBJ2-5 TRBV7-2 ASSLTRGPETQY
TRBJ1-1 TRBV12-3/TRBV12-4 ASSLEDRANEAF
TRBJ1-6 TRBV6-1 ASSENGISNSPLH
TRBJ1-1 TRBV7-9 ASSPDGAF
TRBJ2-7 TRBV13 ASSLVSGGNDEQY
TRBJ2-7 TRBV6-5 ACSYFGPPYEQY
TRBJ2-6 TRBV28 ASSLKYSGANVLT
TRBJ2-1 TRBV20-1 SAGGGHEQF
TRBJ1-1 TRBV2 ASSQQGVAF
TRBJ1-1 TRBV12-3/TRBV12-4 ASSRVTEAF
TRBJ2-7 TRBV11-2 ASSPPTVPYEQY
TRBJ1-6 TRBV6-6 ASSWGGLDSPLH
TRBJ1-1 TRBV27 ASSLSKTGGLTEAF
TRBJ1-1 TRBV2 ASSAAQGMTEAF
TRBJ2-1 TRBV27 ASRPTPGQMENEQF
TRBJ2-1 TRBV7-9 ASSFRQGKVNEQF
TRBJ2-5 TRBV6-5 ASSSSGGNQETQY
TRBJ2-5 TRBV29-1 SVERTGGTNEQY
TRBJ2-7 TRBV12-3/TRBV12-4 ASSLAQGKGYEQY
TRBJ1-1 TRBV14 ASSQDHRGDTF
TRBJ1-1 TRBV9 ASSVGTGGGFGAF
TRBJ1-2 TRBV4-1 ASSQVVRQGWYGYT
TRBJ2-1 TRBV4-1 ASSQAPPATYNEQF
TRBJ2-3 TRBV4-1 ASSQDPPGITDTQY
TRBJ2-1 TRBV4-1 ASNQDLRATHEQF
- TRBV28 ASSWTGQGSHEQY
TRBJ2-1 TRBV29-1 SGGHGPYNEQF
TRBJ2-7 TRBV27 ASSNRQVGLNEQY
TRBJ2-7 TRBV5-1 ASSLEVGLANEQY
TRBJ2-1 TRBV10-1 ASSGTSGGTYQQF
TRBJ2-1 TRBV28 ASSLLQGLGNEQF
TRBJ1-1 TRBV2 ASSEDEGLKKAF
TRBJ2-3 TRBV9 ASSVSLGGVPSTDTQY
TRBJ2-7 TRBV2 ASTQVGFGEQY
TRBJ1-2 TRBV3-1 ASSHQTVSLPYGYT
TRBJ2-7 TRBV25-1 ASRGTSVSYEQY
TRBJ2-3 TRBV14 ASSLGGSGTQY
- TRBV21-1 ASSHEAGDRVIDEQY
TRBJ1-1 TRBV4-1 ASSQDRKAF
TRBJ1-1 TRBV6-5 ASRDSVEAF
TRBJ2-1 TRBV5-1 ASSLILLAGENEQF
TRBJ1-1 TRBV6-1 ASTTKRRGTGLNTEAF
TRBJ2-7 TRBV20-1 SASDRGYEQY
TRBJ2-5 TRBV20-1 SARRLAGKETQY
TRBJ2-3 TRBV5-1 ASSLGGANGRSSTDTQY